This T cell receptor (beta chain) was found in a study of blood T cell repertoires in COVID-19. Study background: From the United States, Italy and Spain came samples of acute and convalescent COVID-19.

How the authors handled the data: How many nucleated cells were present was estimated from reference gene primer amplification. Measured with immunoSEQ multiplex PCR; TCRdb has only the in-frame clones, and not every one. V and J calls and clone size follow that table, whereas D and trimming were derived from the DNA. The table shows under 300,000 clones, with about 88% occurring only once. A note on this clone: At the DNA level, this CDR3 is encoded by other sequences in the same sample as well.

V gave up 1 base and J gave up 5 bases; unmatched junction bases: 0. The CDR3 length is 14 residues. Germline CDR1 reads SEHNR; CDR2 reads FQNEAQ (reference sequence). The genes are TRBV7-9 and TRBJ1-4; 8 bases map to TRBD1. The sample comprised peripheral blood. The sequence came from a man between 18 and 35 years old with active or convalescent COVID-19. CDR3 nucleotide sequence: TGTGCCAGCAGCTTAGGACAGGGGAATGAAAAACTGTTTTTT. As protein: CASSLGQGNEKLFF.